This section outlines one T cell receptor (beta chain) sequence together with its context. These data originate in a study of shared clonotypes between healthy human individuals. Background on the study: Three CD4 naive, three CD4 memory, two CD8 naive and one CD8 memory plate were used per donor.

Naive CD8 cells comprised CD45RO-negative, CCR7-positively selected cells, excluding terminally differentiated effector memory CD45RA+ cells. Profiled with immunoSEQ multiplex PCR; TCRdb holds only in-frame clones, not every one. The sample carries under 700,000 clones, about 95% recorded once. Germline V gene data show CDR1 as LNHDA and CDR2 as SQIVND (reference sequence). This CDR3 is built from 16 residues. The trim removed 4 bases at V and 5 bases at J, leaving 7 bases unmatched. The sequencing input was naive CD8+ T cells sorted from blood. The origin of this receptor is a woman aged 25 to 39 in good health. The gene calls are TRBV19 and TRBJ2-5, with TRBD2 identical over 13 bases. The CDR3 loop reads CASSTSGTSGMETQYF. Here the CDR3 DNA reads TGTGCCAGTAGTACCTCCGGGACTAGCGGGATGGAGACCCAGTACTTC.